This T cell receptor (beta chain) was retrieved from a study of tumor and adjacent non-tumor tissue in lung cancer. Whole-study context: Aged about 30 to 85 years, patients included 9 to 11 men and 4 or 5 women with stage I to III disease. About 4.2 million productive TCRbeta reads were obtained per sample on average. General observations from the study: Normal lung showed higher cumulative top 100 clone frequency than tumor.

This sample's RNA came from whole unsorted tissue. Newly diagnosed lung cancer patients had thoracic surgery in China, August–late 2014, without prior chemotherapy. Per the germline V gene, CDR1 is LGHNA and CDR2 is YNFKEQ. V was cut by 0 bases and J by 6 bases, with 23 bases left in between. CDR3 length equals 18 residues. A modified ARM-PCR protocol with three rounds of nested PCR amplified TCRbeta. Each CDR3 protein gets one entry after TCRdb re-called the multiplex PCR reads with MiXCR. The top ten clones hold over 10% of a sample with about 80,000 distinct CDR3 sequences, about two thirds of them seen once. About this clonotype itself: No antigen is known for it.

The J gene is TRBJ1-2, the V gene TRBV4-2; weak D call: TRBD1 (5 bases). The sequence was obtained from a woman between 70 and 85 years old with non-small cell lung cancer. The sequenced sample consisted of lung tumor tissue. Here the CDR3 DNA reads TGTGCCAGCAGCCAAGATAGGGGAGCCGTAGTTGAGCTCCATGGCTACACCTTC. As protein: CASSQDRGAVVELHGYTF.